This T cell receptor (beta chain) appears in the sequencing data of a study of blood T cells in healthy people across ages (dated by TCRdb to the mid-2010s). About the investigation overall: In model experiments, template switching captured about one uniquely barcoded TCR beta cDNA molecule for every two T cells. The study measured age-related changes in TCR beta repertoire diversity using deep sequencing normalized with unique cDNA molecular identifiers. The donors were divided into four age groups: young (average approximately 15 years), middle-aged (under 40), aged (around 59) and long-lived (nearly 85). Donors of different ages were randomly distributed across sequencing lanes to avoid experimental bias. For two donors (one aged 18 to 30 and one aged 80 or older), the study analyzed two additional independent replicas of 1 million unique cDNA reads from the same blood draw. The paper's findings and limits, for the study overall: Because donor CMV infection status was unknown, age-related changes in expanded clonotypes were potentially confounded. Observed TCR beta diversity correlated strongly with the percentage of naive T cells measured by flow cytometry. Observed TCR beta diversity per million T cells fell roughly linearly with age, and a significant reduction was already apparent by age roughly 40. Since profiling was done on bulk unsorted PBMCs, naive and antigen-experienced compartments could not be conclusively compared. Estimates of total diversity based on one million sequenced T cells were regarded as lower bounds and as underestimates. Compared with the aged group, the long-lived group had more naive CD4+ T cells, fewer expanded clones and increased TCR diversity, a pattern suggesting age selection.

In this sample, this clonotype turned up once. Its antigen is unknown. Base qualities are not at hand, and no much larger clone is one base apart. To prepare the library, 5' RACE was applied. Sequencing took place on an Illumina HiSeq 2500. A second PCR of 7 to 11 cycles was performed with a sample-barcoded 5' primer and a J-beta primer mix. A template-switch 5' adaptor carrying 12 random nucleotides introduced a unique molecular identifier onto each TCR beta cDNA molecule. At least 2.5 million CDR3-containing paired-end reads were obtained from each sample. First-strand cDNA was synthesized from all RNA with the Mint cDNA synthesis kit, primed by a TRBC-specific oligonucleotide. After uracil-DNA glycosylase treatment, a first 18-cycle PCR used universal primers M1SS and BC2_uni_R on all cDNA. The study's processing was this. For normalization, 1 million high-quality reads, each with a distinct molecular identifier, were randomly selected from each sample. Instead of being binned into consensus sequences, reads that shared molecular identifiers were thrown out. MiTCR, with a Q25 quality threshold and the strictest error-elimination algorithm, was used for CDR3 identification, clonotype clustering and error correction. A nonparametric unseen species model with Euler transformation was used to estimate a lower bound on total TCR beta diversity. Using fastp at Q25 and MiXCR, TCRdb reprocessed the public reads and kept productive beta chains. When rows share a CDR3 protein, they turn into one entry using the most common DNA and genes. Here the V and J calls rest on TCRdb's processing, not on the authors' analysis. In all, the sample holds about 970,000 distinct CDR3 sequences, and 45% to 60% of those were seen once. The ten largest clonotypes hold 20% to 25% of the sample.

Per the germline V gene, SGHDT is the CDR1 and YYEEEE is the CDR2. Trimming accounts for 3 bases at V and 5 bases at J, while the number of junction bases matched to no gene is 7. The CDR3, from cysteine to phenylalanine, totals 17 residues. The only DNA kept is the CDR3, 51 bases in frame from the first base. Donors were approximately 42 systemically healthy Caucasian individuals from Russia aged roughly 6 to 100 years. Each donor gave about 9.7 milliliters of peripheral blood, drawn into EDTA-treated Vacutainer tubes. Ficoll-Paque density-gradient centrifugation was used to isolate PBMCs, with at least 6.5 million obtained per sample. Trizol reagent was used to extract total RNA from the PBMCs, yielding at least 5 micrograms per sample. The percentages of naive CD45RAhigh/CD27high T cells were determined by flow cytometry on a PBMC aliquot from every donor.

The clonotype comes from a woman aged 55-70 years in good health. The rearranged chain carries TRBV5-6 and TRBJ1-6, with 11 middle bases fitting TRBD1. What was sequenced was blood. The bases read TGTGCCAGCAGCTCTCCCGGGACAGGGGGTGATAATTCACCCCTCCACTTT. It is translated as CASSSPGTGGDNSPLHF.